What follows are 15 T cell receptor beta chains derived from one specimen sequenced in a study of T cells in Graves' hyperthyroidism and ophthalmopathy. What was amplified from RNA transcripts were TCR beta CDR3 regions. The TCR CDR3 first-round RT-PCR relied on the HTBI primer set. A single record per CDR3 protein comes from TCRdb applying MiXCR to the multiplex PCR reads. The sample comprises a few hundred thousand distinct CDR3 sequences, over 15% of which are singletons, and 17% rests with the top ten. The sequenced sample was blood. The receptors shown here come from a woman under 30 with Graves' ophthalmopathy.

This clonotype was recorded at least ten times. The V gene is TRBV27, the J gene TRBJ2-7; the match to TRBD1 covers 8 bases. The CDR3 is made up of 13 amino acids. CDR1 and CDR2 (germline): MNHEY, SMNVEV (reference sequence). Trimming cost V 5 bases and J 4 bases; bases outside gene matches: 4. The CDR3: CASSPRQGYEQYF. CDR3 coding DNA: TGTGCCAGCAGTCCCCGACAGGGGTACGAGCAGTACTTC.

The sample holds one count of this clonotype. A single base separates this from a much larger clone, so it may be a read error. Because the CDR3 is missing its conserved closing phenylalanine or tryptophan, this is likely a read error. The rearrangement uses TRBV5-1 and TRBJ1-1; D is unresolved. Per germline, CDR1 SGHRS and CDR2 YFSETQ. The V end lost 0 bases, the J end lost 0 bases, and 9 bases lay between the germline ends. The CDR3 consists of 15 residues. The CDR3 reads CASSLGEVLNTEAFS. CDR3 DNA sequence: TGCGCCAGCAGCTTGGGGGAGGTCCTGAACACTGAAGCTTTCTCT.

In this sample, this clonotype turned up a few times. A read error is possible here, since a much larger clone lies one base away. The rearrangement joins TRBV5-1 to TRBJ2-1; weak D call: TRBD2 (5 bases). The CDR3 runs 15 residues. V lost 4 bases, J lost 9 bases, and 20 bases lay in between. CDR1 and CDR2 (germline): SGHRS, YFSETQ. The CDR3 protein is CASSLRTEAGGEQFF. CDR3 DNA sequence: TGCGCCAGCAGCCTCCGGACGGAGGCCGGCGGTGAGCAGTTCTTC.

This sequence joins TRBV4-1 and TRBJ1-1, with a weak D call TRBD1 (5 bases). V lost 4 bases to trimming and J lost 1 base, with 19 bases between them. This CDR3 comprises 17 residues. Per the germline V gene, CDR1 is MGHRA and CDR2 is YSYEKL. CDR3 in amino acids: CASSRLPQGYENTEAFF. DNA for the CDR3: TGCGCCAGCAGCCGCCTTCCTCAGGGTTATGAGAACACTGAAGCTTTCTTT.

The CDR3 DNA reads TGCGCCAGCAGCTTGGACAGGTCGGGCGAGCAGTACTTC. It is translated as CASSLDRSGEQYF. The chain combines TRBV5-1 with TRBJ2-7; D perhaps matches TRBD1 (5 bases). Germline V gene sequence: CDR1 SGHRS, CDR2 YFSETQ. The CDR3 has 13 residues. Between the trimmed V and J ends, which lost 0 bases and 6 bases, there was a span of 10 bases.

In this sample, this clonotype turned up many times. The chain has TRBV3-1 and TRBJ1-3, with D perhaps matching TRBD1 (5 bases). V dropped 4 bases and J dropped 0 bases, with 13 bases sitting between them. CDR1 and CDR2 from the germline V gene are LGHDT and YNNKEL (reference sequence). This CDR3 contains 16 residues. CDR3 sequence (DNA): TGTGCCAGCAGCCGGGACGAAGGTTTCTCTGGAAACACCATATATTTT. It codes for CASSRDEGFSGNTIYF. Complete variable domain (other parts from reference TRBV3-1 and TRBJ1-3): DTAVSQTPKYLVTQMGNDKSIKCEQNLGHDTMYWYKQDSKKFLKIMFSYNNKELIINETVPNRFSPKSPDKAHLNLHINSLELGDSAVYFCASSRDEGFSGNTIYFGEGSWLTVV.

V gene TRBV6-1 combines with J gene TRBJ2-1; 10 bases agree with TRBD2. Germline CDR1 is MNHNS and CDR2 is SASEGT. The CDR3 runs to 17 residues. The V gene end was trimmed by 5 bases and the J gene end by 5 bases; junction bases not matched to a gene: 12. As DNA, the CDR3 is TGTGCCAGCAGTACCCGACTAGCGGGTCCGATTAACAATGAGCAGTTCTTC. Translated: CASSTRLAGPINNEQFF.

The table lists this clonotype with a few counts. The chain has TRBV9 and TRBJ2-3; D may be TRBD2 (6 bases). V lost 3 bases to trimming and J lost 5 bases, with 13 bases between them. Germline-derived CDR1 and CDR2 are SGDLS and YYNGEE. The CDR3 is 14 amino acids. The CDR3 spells CASSETRGVDTQYF. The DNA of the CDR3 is TGTGCCAGCAGCGAGACTAGGGGTGTAGATACGCAGTATTTT.

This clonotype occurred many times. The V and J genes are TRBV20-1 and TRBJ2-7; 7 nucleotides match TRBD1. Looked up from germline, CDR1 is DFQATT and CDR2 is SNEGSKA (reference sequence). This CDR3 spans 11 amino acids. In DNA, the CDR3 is TGCTCGGGACAGATCCACTACGAGCAGTACTTC. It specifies CSGQIHYEQYF.

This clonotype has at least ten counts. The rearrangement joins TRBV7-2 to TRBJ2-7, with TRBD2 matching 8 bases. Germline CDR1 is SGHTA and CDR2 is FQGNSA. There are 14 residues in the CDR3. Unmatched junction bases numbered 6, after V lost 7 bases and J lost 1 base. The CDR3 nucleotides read TGTGCCAGCATCCCTACTAGCGGATCCTACGAGCAGTACTTC. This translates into CASIPTSGSYEQYF. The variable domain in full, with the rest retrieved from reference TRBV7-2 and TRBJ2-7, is GAGVSQSPSNKVTEKGKDVELRCDPISGHTALYWYRQSLGQGLEFLIYFQGNSAPDKSGLPSDRFSAERTGGSVSTLTIQRTQQEDSAVYLCASIPTSGSYEQYFGPGTRLTVT.

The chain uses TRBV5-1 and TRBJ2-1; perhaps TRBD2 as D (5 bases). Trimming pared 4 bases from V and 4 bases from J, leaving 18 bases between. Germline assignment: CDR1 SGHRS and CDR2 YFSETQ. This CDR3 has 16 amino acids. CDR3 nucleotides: TGCGCCAGCAGCCCGGGATCAAGCGGTCATTACAATGAGCAGTTCTTC. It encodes CASSPGSSGHYNEQFF.

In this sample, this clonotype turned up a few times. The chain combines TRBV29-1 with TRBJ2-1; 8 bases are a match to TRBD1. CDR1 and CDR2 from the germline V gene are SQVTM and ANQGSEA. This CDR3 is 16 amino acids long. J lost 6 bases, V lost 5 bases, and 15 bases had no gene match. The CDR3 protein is CSVTGQGIVLGNEQFF. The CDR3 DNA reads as TGCAGCGTTACAGGACAGGGAATTGTTCTGGGCAATGAGCAGTTCTTC.

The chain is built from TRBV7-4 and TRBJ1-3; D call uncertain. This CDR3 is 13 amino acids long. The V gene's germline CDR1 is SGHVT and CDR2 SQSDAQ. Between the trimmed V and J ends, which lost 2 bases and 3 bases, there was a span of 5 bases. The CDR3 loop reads CASSLQVGNTIYF. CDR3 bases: TGTGCCAGCAGCTTACAGGTTGGAAACACCATATATTTT.

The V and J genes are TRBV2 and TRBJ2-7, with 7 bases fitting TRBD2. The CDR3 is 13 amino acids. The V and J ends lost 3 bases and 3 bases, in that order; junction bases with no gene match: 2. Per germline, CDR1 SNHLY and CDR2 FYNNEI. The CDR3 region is CASSEWEGYEQYF. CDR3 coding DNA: TGTGCCAGCAGTGAGTGGGAGGGCTACGAGCAGTACTTC.

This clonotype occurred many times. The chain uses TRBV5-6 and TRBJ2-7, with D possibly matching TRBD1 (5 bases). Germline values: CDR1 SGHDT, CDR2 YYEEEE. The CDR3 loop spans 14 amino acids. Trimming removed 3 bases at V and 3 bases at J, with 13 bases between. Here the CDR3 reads CASSSTGTYYEQYF. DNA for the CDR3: TGTGCCAGCAGCTCAACAGGAACGTACTACGAGCAGTACTTC.